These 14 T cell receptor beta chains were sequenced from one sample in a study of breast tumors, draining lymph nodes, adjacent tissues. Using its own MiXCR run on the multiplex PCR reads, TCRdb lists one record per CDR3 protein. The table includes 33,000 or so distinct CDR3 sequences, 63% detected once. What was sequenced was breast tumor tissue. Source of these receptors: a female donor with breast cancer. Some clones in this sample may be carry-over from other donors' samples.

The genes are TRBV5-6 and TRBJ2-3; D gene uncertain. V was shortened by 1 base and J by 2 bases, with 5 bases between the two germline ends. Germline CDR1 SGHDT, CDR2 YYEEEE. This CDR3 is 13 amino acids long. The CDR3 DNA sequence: TGTGCCAGCAGCTTGAGTCCCACAGATACGCAGTATTTT. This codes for CASSLSPTDTQYF.

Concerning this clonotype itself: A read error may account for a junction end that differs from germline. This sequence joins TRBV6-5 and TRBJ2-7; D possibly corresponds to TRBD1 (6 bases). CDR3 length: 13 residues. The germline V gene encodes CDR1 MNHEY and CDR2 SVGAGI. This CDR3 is CAGSYPGAYEQYF. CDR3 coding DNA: TGTGCCGGCAGTTACCCAGGGGCCTACGAGCAGTACTTC.

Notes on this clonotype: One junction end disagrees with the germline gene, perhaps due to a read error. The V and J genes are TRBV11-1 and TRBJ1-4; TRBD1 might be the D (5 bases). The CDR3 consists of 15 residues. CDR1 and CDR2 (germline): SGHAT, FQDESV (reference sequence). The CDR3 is CASSFGAGHVEKLVF. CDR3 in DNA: TGTGCCAGCAGCTTCGGAGCCGGACATGTCGAAAAACTGGTTTTT.

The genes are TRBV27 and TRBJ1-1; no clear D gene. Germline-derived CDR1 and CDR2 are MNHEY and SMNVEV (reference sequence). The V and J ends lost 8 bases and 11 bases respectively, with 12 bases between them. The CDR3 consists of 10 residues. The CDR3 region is CASGRVLAFF. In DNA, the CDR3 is TGTGCCAGCGGACGGGTATTGGCTTTCTTT.

DNA for the CDR3: TGTGCCAGCAGCTTAGTTGCCCAACTAAACACCGGGGAGCTGTTTTTT. Amino acid sequence: CASSLVAQLNTGELFF. This chain links TRBV7-2 with TRBJ2-2, with D hard to call. CDR1 is SGHTA, CDR2 FQGNSA, per germline. V lost 1 base, J lost 2 bases, and 11 bases lay in between. This CDR3 is 16 amino acids long.

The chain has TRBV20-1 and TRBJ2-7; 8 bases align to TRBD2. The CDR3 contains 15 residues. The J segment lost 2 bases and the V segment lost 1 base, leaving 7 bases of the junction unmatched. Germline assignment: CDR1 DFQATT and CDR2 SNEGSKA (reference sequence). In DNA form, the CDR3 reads TGCAGTGCTAGAGGGGGTAGCGGGGTTACCTACGAGCAGTACTTC. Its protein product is CSARGGSGVTYEQYF.

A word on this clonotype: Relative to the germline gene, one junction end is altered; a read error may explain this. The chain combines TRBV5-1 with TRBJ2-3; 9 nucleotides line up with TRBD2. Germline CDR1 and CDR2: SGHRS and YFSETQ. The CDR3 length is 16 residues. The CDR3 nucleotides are TGCGCCGGCAGCTTGGATCTAGCGGGGAACACAGATACGCAGTATTTT. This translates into CAGSLDLAGNTDTQYF.

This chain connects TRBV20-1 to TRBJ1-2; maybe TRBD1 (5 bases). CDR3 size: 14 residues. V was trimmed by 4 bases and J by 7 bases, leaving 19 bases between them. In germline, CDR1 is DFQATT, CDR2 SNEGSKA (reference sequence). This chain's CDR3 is CSAMWTDKGSGYTF. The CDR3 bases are TGCAGTGCTATGTGGACGGACAAGGGCTCTGGCTACACCTTC.

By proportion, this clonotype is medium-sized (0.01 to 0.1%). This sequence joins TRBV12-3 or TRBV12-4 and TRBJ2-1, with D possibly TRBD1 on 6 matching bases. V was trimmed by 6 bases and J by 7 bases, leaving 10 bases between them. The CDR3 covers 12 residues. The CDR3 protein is CASSSTGNEQFF. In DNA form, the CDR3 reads TGTGCCAGCAGCTCAACAGGGAATGAGCAGTTCTTC.

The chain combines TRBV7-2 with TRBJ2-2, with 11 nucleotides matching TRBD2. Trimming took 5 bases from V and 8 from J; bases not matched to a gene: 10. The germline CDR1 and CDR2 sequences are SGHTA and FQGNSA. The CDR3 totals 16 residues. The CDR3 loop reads CASSLNLLAGAGELFF. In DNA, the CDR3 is TGTGCCAGCAGCCTCAACTTACTAGCGGGGGCTGGGGAGCTGTTTTTT. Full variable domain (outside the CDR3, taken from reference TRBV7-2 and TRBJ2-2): GAGVSQSPSNKVTEKGKDVELRCDPISGHTALYWYRQSLGQGLEFLIYFQGNSAPDKSGLPSDRFSAERTGGSVSTLTIQRTQQEDSAVYLCASSLNLLAGAGELFFGEGSRLTVL.

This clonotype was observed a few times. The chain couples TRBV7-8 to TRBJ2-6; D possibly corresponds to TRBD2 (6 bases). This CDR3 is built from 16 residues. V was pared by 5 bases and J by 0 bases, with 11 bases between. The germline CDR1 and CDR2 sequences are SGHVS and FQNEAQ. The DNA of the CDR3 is TGTGCCAGCAGCCCCCGGGAGCCCTCTGGGGCCAACGTCCTGACTTTC. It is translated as CASSPREPSGANVLTF.

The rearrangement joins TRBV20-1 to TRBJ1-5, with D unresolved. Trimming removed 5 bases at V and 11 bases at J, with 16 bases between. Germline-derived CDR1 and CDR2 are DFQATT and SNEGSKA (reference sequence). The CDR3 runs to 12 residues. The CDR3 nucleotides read TGCAGTGCTCCGATAGCGAGAGAGACCCAGCATTTT. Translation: CSAPIARETQHF.

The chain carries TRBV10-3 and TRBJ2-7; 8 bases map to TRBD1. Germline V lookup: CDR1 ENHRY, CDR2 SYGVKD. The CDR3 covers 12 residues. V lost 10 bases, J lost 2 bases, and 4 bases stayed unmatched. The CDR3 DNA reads TGTGCCACTGGACAGGGAACCTACGAGCAGTACTTC. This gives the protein CATGQGTYEQYF.

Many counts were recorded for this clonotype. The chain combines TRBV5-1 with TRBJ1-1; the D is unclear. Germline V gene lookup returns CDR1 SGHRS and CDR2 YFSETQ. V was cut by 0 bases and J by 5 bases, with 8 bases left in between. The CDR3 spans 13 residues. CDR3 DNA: TGCGCCAGCAGCTTGGTATCATTAACTGAAGCTTTCTTT. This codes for CASSLVSLTEAFF.